The 28 T cell receptor beta chains presented below share a single source sample, sequenced in a study of blood T cell repertoires in COVID-19 (dated by TCRdb to the early 2020s). Library preparation was by the immunoSEQ multiplex PCR assay. TCRdb obtained this table from immuneACCESS and retained in-frame rearrangements with V and J assigned. These tables miss some clones; where compared with another copy, unresolved V genes account for less than half of the shortfall, and the remainder is unexplained. The sample contains 120,000 to 150,000 clones, 87% of them found a single time. Together, the top ten hold roughly 37% of the sample. The sample taken for sequencing was peripheral blood. The receptors stem from a man aged 50 to 59 who had recovered from COVID-19.

The chain uses TRBV12-5 and TRBJ2-7; D is possibly TRBD1 (5 bases). This CDR3 is built from 13 residues. Germline CDR1 is LGHNT and CDR2 is FRNRAP. With 2 bases removed from V and 8 bases from J, the gap between germline ends came to 13 bases. CDR3 region: CASGLRQGEKQYF. The CDR3 coding sequence is TGTGCTAGTGGTTTGAGGCAGGGTGAGAAGCAGTACTTC.

This chain links TRBV2 with TRBJ2-7, with 16 positions matching TRBD2. Germline values: CDR1 SNHLY, CDR2 FYNNEI. The ends lost 3 bases at V and 4 bases at J; junction bases unmatched: 3. The CDR3 loop spans 16 amino acids. The CDR3 DNA sequence: TGTGCCAGCAGTGAGGGACTAGCGGGGGGGTGGTACGAGCAGTACTTC. As protein: CASSEGLAGGWYEQYF.

This chain joins TRBV30 and TRBJ2-7, with TRBD1 identical over 10 bases. The CDR3 sequence is 15 residues long. Germline V gives CDR1 GTSNPN, CDR2 SVGIG (reference sequence). V trimming: 1 base; J trimming: 7 bases; junction bases outside the gene matches: 10. CDR3 sequence reads: CAWSELDRGYYEQYF. CDR3 coding DNA: TGTGCCTGGAGTGAATTGGACAGGGGGTACTATGAGCAGTACTTC.

J is TRBJ2-3 and V is TRBV7-9; 11 bases line up with TRBD2. This CDR3 has 17 amino acids. Trimming at V came to 0 bases and at J to 2 bases, leaving 4 bases not matched to a gene. Germline loops: CDR1 SEHNR, CDR2 FQNEAQ (reference sequence). This CDR3 is CASSLAVAGGITDTQYF. DNA of the CDR3: TGTGCCAGCAGCTTAGCGGTAGCGGGGGGGATCACAGATACGCAGTATTTT.

This rearrangement joins TRBV5-4 to TRBJ1-1; D perhaps matches TRBD1 (5 bases). Trimming pared 4 bases from V and 1 base from J, leaving 14 bases between. Germline V gene lookup returns CDR1 SGHNT and CDR2 YYREEE (reference sequence). The CDR3 consists of 15 residues. CDR3 sequence (DNA): TGTGCCAGCAGCGGGGCTGGACACAGGAACACTGAAGCTTTCTTT. Translation gives CASSGAGHRNTEAFF.

The chain combines TRBV7-2 with TRBJ2-7; 11 nucleotides align to TRBD2. Trimming took 1 base from V and 0 from J; bases not matched to a gene: 11. The V gene's germline CDR1 is SGHTA and CDR2 FQGNSA. The CDR3 covers 19 residues. The CDR3 DNA reads as TGTGCCAGCAGCTTAGGTATTGGTAGCGGGGGGGTGAGCTCCTACGAGCAGTACTTC. The encoded protein is CASSLGIGSGGVSSYEQYF.

The CDR3 region has the DNA TGTGCCATCCTCAGGGCGAAGGGTTCCGGCACTGAAGCTTTCTTT. Translating it yields CAILRAKGSGTEAFF. The V and J genes are TRBV6-5 and TRBJ1-1, with D tentatively TRBD1 (5 bases). Germline V gene sequence: CDR1 MNHEY, CDR2 SVGAGI. This CDR3 comprises 15 residues. V was clipped by 10 bases and J by 4 bases, with 22 bases between them.

The gene calls are TRBV3-1 (or the pseudogene TRBV3-2) and TRBJ1-6, with D perhaps TRBD1 (6 bases). CDR1 is LGHDT, CDR2 YNNKEL, per germline (reference sequence). The length of the CDR3 is 15 residues. V was cut by 5 bases and J by 7 bases, with 15 bases left in between. CDR3 nucleotide sequence: TGTGCCAGCAGCTTACAGGGAAGGGGGAATTCACCCCTCCACTTT. It translates to CASSLQGRGNSPLHF.

The chain is built from TRBV6-2 or TRBV6-3 and TRBJ1-4; D not certain. The CDR3 extends over 17 amino acids. Germline CDR1 and CDR2: MNHEY and SVGEGT. Trimming left V 1 base short and J 0 bases short, with 12 bases between. CDR3 amino acids: CASSYLGRLTTNEKLFF. DNA of the CDR3: TGTGCCAGCAGTTACTTGGGCAGATTAACAACTAATGAAAAACTGTTTTTT.

This chain uses TRBV6-6 with TRBJ2-3; 12 nucleotides line up with TRBD2. The CDR3 has 16 amino acids. Trimming cost V 8 bases and J 1 base; bases outside gene matches: 7. Germline V CDR1 and CDR2: MNHNY, SVGAGI (reference sequence). CDR3 amino acids: CASRRTSGVGTDTQYF. CDR3 nucleotide sequence: TGTGCCAGCCGCCGGACTAGCGGGGTGGGCACAGATACGCAGTATTTT.

Worth noting for this clone: One end of the junction does not line up with germline, which may come from a read error. The chain has TRBV7-7 and TRBJ2-1; TRBD1 matches 12 bases. Germline V gene lookup returns CDR1 SSHAT and CDR2 FNYEAQ (reference sequence). This CDR3 region has 15 residues. This CDR3 reads CASSPGTGGSNEQFF. CDR3 DNA: TGTGCTAGCAGCCCCGGGACAGGGGGCTCGAATGAGCAGTTCTTC.

The rearrangement joins TRBV19 to TRBJ1-2; 8 bases fit TRBD1. V lost 6 bases, J lost 4 bases, and 4 bases stayed unmatched. Germline V gene lookup returns CDR1 LNHDA and CDR2 SQIVND (reference sequence). This CDR3 spans 13 amino acids. The DNA of the CDR3 is TGTGCCAGTAGACAGGGGGGAATCTATGGCTACACCTTC. Amino acid sequence: CASRQGGIYGYTF. Full variable domain (remainder filled in from reference TRBV19 and TRBJ1-2): DGGITQSPKYLFRKEGQNVTLSCEQNLNHDAMYWYRQDPGQGLRLIYYSQIVNDFQKGDIAEGYSVSREKKESFPLTVTSAQKNPTAFYLCASRQGGIYGYTFGSGTRLTVV.

As DNA, the CDR3 is TGTGCCAGCAGCCAGTCGGGACGTAAGGGGGTGTTCGAGACCCAGTACTTC. Protein product: CASSQSGRKGVFETQYF. J is TRBJ2-5 and V is TRBV14; D perhaps matches TRBD1 (6 bases). V lost 3 bases, J lost 5 bases, and 22 bases lay in between. From germline, CDR1 is SGHDN and CDR2 FVKESK. The CDR3 is made up of 17 amino acids.

The CDR3 spells CSVAGDSNQPQHF. The CDR3, as DNA: TGCAGCGTTGCAGGGGATAGCAATCAGCCCCAGCATTTT. V gene TRBV29-1 combines with J gene TRBJ1-5, with D perhaps TRBD1 (6 bases). The length of the CDR3 is 13 residues. Germline values: CDR1 SQVTM, CDR2 ANQGSEA. Trimming removed 4 bases at V and 0 bases at J, with 7 bases between.

This rearrangement joins TRBV7-2 to TRBJ2-1; D might be TRBD2 (6 bases). Germline V gene data show CDR1 as SGHTA and CDR2 as FQGNSA. Trimming took off 3 bases at V and 0 bases at J, with 6 bases between the two ends. The CDR3 sequence is 14 residues long. For the CDR3, the DNA is TGTGCCAGCAGCTTCGGGAGCTCCTACAATGAGCAGTTCTTC. Amino acids: CASSFGSSYNEQFF. Drawing the rest from reference TRBV7-2 and TRBJ2-1, the complete variable domain is GAGVSQSPSNKVTEKGKDVELRCDPISGHTALYWYRQSLGQGLEFLIYFQGNSAPDKSGLPSDRFSAERTGGSVSTLTIQRTQQEDSAVYLCASSFGSSYNEQFFGPGTRLTVL.

The rearrangement links TRBV6-2 or TRBV6-3 to TRBJ1-1; the match to TRBD1 covers 9 bases. The germline V gene has CDR1 MNHEY and CDR2 SVGEGT. CDR3 length: 15 residues. The V and J ends lost 0 bases and 4 bases, in that order; junction bases with no gene match: 3. The CDR3 nucleotides are TGTGCCAGCAGTTACTCGGGACAGGGATTCACTGAAGCTTTCTTT. Translating gives CASSYSGQGFTEAFF.

This clone was counted a single time. This chain uses TRBV10-3 with TRBJ1-2, with TRBD1 matching over 12 bases. The CDR3 consists of 16 residues. V shed 4 bases and J 4 bases; nucleotides not matched to a gene: 7. Germline CDR1 is ENHRY and CDR2 is SYGVKD. The CDR3 loop reads CAISAGGQGASYGYTF. CDR3 nucleotide sequence: TGTGCCATCAGTGCCGGGGGACAGGGGGCGAGCTATGGCTACACCTTC.

CDR3 coding DNA: TGTGCCAGCAGCTTTACTTACCGCACAGATACGCAGTATTTT. Its translation is CASSFTYRTDTQYF. J is TRBJ2-3 and V is TRBV13, with no clear D. There are 14 residues in the CDR3. Per the germline V gene, CDR1 is PRHDT and CDR2 is FYEKMQ (reference sequence). Trimming removed 3 bases at V and 1 base at J, with 8 bases between. The complete variable domain, with remaining parts taken from reference TRBV13 and TRBJ2-3, reads AAGVIQSPRHLIKEKRETATLKCYPIPRHDTVYWYQQGPGQDPQFLISFYEKMQSDKGSIPDRFSAQQFSDYHSELNMSSLELGDSALYFCASSFTYRTDTQYFGPGTRLTVL.

J is TRBJ1-3 and V is TRBV5-1; perhaps TRBD1 as D (5 bases). Per the germline V gene, CDR1 is SGHRS and CDR2 is YFSETQ. There are 14 residues in the CDR3. V lost 5 bases to trimming and J lost 8 bases, with 17 bases between them. The chain's CDR3 is CASRIGASLDTIYF. The CDR3, as DNA: TGCGCCAGCAGGATTGGGGCCAGCCTGGACACCATATATTTT.

The chain has TRBV19 and TRBJ2-6; possible D gene TRBD1, 6 bases. With 1 base removed from V and 0 bases from J, the gap between germline ends came to 7 bases. The V gene's germline CDR1 is LNHDA and CDR2 SQIVND (reference sequence). This CDR3 has 16 amino acids. The CDR3 DNA sequence: TGTGCCAGTAGTATAGTAGGGGGCTCTGGGGCCAACGTCCTGACTTTC. This translates into CASSIVGGSGANVLTF.

The chain recombines TRBV2 with TRBJ1-6; TRBD1 matches 7 bases. After removal of 5 bases from V and 8 bases from J, the junction contained 9 bases not matched to a gene. CDR3 length equals 15 residues. Germline V gene lookup returns CDR1 SNHLY and CDR2 FYNNEI. The CDR3 DNA follows: TGTGCCAGCAGTCCGTACATAGGGGGCGATTCACCCCTCCACTTT. Its translation: CASSPYIGGDSPLHF.

The V gene is TRBV15, the J gene TRBJ2-1, with unresolved D. There are 14 residues in the CDR3. With 9 bases removed from V and 0 bases from J, the gap between germline ends came to 12 bases. The germline CDR1 and CDR2 sequences are LNHNV and YYDKDF (reference sequence). This CDR3 is CATGEMNSYNEQFF. In DNA form, the CDR3 reads TGTGCCACAGGAGAGATGAACTCCTACAATGAGCAGTTCTTC.

V and J are TRBV5-1 and TRBJ2-3; 12 bases match TRBD2. Germline CDR1 reads SGHRS; CDR2 reads YFSETQ. The CDR3 extends over 19 amino acids. Germline trimming cut 1 base from V and 3 bases from J; bases unmatched to any gene: 12. The CDR3 nucleotides read TGCGCCAGCAGCTTGTCCATAACCTCGACTAGCGGGGGAACAGATACGCAGTATTTT. It is translated as CASSLSITSTSGGTDTQYF.

The rearrangement uses TRBV14 and TRBJ2-1, with 9 bases fitting TRBD2. With 2 bases clipped from V and 2 bases from J, the junction kept 7 bases outside the gene matches. The V gene's germline CDR1 is SGHDN and CDR2 FVKESK. This CDR3 has 17 residues. This chain's CDR3 is CASSQPLAGGTYNEQFF. For the CDR3, the DNA is TGTGCCAGCAGCCAACCCCTGGCGGGGGGGACCTACAATGAGCAGTTCTTC.

The chain carries TRBV30 and TRBJ2-7; D is unresolved. The CDR3 covers 13 residues. Trimming removed 1 base from V and 3 bases from J, with 10 bases in between. The V gene's germline CDR1 is GTSNPN and CDR2 SVGIG (reference sequence). The DNA of the CDR3 is TGTGCCTGGAGTGCCTCTGGGCGCTACGAGCAGTACTTC. This sequence encodes CAWSASGRYEQYF.

Only a few counts were recorded for this clone. This sequence joins TRBV5-1 and TRBJ1-2; possible D gene TRBD1, 5 bases. This CDR3 contains 15 residues. The germline V gene encodes CDR1 SGHRS and CDR2 YFSETQ. Between the trimmed V and J ends, which lost 4 bases and 4 bases, there was a span of 17 bases. This CDR3 is CASSPTSTESYGYTF. CDR3 DNA: TGCGCCAGCAGCCCCACTTCGACAGAAAGCTATGGCTACACCTTC.

The chain recombines TRBV4-3 with TRBJ1-3, with D unclear. The CDR3 is 16 residues long. Trimming shortened V by 1 base and J by 1 base, and 11 bases separated the two germline ends. Germline V gives CDR1 LGHNA, CDR2 YSLEER. The DNA of the CDR3 is TGCGCCAGCAGCCAAGTCGCGTTCCAATCTGGAAACACCATATATTTT. This translates into CASSQVAFQSGNTIYF.

The chain is built from TRBV6-2 or TRBV6-3 and TRBJ2-7; tentatively, D is TRBD2 (7 bases). Trimming cost V 2 bases and J 5 bases, with 19 bases left between them. Germline V gene lookup returns CDR1 MNHEY and CDR2 SVGEGT. The CDR3 covers 16 residues. The CDR3 bases are TGTGCCAGCAGTTACCATACAGGGAGGGCCTTTGACGAGCAGTACTTC. Its protein is CASSYHTGRAFDEQYF.